Shown below are 5 T cell receptor beta chains from a single sample sequenced in a study of blood T cell repertoires in COVID-19. Assay: immunoSEQ multiplex PCR; the TCRdb copy retains only in-frame clones and omits some. The profile shows 150,000 or so clones, roughly 80% of them singletons. The sequenced sample consisted of PBMCs or T cells enriched from blood (not recorded which). The receptors originated from a man aged 45-65 years who had recovered from COVID-19.

The V gene is TRBV6-2 or TRBV6-3, the J gene TRBJ2-7; perhaps TRBD2 as D (6 bases). V was trimmed by 4 bases and J by 2 bases, leaving 9 bases between them. The germline CDR1 and CDR2 sequences are MNHEY and SVGEGT. The length of the CDR3 is 13 residues. The CDR3 is CASSSWGAYEQYF. The CDR3, as DNA: TGTGCCAGCAGTTCCTGGGGGGCCTACGAGCAGTACTTC.

The V and J genes are TRBV5-4 and TRBJ1-2; 12 bases are shared with TRBD1. The CDR3 has 16 residues. Germline assignment: CDR1 SGHNT and CDR2 YYREEE (reference sequence). The J segment lost 4 bases and the V segment lost 4 bases, leaving 8 bases of the junction unmatched. Written as DNA, the CDR3 is TGTGCCAGCAGCGCCGGGACAGGGGGCTTTGTCTATGGCTACACCTTC. Translation: CASSAGTGGFVYGYTF.

The chain couples TRBV28 to TRBJ2-3; the match to TRBD2 covers 10 bases. V shed 5 bases and J 5 bases; nucleotides not matched to a gene: 10. The length of the CDR3 is 16 residues. Germline CDR1 MDHEN, CDR2 SYDVKM. DNA for the CDR3: TGTGCCAGCAGTCGGACTAGCGGCGGGGCGGGAGATACGCAGTATTTT. Translating gives CASSRTSGGAGDTQYF. The variable domain in full, completed from reference TRBV28 and TRBJ2-3, reads DVKVTQSSRYLVKRTGEKVFLECVQDMDHENMFWYRQDPGLGLRLIYFSYDVKMKEKGDIPEGYSVSREKKERFSLILESASTNQTSMYLCASSRTSGGAGDTQYFGPGTRLTVL.

The V gene is TRBV19, the J gene TRBJ1-5, with 8 bases identical to TRBD1. V was pared by 4 bases and J by 2 bases, with 7 bases of the junction left unmatched. CDR1 and CDR2 from the germline V gene are LNHDA and SQIVND (reference sequence). This CDR3 contains 16 residues. CDR3 region: CASSSQGARGNQPQHF. DNA for the CDR3: TGTGCCAGTAGTAGCCAGGGGGCGAGGGGCAATCAGCCCCAGCATTTT.

The rearrangement links TRBV20-1 to TRBJ2-1; perhaps TRBD2 as D (7 bases). The CDR3 extends over 14 amino acids. CDR1 and CDR2 from the germline V gene are DFQATT and SNEGSKA (reference sequence). Trimming pared 3 bases from V and 8 bases from J, leaving 17 bases between. The CDR3 sequence: CSASVGGPKDEQFF. CDR3 coding DNA: TGCAGTGCTAGTGTGGGGGGGCCTAAGGATGAGCAGTTCTTC.